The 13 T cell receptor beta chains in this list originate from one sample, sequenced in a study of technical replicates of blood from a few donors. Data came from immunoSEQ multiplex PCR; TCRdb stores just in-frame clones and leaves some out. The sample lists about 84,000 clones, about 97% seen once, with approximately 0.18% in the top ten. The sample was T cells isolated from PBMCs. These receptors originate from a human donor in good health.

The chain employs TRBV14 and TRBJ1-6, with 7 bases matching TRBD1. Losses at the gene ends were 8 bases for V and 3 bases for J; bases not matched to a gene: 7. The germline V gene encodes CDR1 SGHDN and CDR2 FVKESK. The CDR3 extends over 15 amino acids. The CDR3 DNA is TGTGCCAGCTCCGGGACAGTGAACTATAATTCACCCCTCCACTTT. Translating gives CASSGTVNYNSPLHF.

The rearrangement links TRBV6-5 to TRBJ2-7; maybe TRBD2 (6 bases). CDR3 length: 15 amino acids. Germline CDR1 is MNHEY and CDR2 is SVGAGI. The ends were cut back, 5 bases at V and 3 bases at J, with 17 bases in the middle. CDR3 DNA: TGTGCCAGCAGTCTTCAACTAGCAGCCCGCTACGAGCAGTACTTC. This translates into CASSLQLAARYEQYF.

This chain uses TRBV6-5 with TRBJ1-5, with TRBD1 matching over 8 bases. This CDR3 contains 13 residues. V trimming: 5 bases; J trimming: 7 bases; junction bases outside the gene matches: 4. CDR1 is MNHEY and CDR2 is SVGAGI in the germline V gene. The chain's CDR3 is CASSGQGEQPQHF. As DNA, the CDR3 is TGTGCCAGCAGTGGACAGGGCGAGCAGCCCCAGCATTTT.

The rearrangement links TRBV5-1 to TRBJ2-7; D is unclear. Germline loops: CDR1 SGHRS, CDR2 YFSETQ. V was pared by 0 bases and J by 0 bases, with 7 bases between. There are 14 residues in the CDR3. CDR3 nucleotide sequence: TGCGCCAGCAGCTTGGGCCCGGGCTCCTACGAGCAGTACTTC. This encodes CASSLGPGSYEQYF.

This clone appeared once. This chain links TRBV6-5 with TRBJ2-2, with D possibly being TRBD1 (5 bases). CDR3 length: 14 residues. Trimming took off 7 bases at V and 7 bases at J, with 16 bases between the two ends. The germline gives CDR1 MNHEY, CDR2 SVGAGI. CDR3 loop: CASKLAGFVGELFF. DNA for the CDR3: TGTGCCAGCAAGCTGGCAGGGTTCGTCGGGGAGCTGTTTTTT.

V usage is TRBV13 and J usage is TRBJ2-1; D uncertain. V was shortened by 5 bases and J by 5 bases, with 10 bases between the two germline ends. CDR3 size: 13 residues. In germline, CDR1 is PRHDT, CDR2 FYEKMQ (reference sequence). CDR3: CASSRTDNNEQFF. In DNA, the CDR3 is TGTGCCAGCAGCCGTACAGACAACAATGAGCAGTTCTTC. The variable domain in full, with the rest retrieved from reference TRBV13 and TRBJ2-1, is AAGVIQSPRHLIKEKRETATLKCYPIPRHDTVYWYQQGPGQDPQFLISFYEKMQSDKGSIPDRFSAQQFSDYHSELNMSSLELGDSALYFCASSRTDNNEQFFGPGTRLTVL.

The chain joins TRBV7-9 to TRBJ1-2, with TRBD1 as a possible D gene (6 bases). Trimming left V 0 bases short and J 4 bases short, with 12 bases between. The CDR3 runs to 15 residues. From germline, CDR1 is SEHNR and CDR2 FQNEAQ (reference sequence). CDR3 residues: CASSLALDRFYGYTF. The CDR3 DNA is TGTGCCAGCAGCTTAGCGTTGGACAGATTCTATGGCTACACCTTC.

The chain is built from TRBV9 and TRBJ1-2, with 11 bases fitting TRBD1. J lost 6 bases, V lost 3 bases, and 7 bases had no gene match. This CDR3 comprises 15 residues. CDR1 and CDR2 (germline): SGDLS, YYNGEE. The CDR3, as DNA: TGTGCCAGCAGCGCGACCCGGGGACAGGGGGATGGCTACACCTTC. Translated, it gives CASSATRGQGDGYTF.

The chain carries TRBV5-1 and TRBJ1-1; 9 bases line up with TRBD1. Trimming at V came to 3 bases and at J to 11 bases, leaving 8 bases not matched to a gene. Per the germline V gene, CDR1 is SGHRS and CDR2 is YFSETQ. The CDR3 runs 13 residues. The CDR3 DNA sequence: TGCGCCAGCAGCTCCGAAACAGGGGGCTTTGCTTTCTTT. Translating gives CASSSETGGFAFF.

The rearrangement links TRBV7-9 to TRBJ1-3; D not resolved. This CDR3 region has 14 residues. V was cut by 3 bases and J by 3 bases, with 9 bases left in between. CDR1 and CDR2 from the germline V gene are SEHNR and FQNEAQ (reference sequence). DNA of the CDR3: TGTGCCAGCAGCTTGGAGGGAGATGGAAACACCATATATTTT. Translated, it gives CASSLEGDGNTIYF.

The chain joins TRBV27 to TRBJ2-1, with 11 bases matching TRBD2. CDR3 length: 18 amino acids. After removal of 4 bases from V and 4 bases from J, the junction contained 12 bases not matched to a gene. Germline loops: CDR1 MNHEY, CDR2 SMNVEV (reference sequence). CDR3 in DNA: TGTGCCAGCAGTTATGGGAACCCGGGACTAGCGGAGTACAATGAGCAGTTCTTC. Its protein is CASSYGNPGLAEYNEQFF.

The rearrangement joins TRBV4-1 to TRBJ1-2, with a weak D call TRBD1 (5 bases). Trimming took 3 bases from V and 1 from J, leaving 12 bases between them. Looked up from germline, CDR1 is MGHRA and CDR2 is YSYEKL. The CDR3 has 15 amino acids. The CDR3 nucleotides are TGCGCCAGCAGCCATCCGGCGGGGGGTAACTATGGCTACACCTTC. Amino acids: CASSHPAGGNYGYTF.

The CDR3 nucleotides are TGCGCCAGCAGGCAGGGTGGGGAGACCCAGTACTTC. Translation: CASRQGGETQYF. This chain connects TRBV5-1 to TRBJ2-5, with TRBD1 as a possible D gene (5 bases). Germline-derived CDR1 and CDR2 are SGHRS and YFSETQ. V was trimmed by 5 bases and J by 5 bases, leaving 10 bases between them. This CDR3 spans 12 amino acids.